This note documents a single T cell receptor (beta chain) sequence. These data come from a study of follicular helper T cells after annual influenza vaccination. Across the study: After each seasonal flu vaccination, blood came on days 0, 7 and 28.

V was shortened by 3 bases and J by 2 bases, with 10 bases between the two germline ends. This CDR3 spans 15 amino acids. Germline V CDR1 and CDR2: SGHNT, YENEEA. The data were produced by immunoSEQ multiplex PCR, yet TCRdb's version contains in-frame clones alone and is incomplete. The table lists about 6,600 clones, 80% of them singletons, with 0.45% to 0.7% in the top ten. Time point indicated: 2015-2016 season, 7 days after influenza vaccination. Adults received seasonal inactivated influenza vaccine, with sorted blood CD4 subsets sequenced before and after. This material consisted of CXCR5- memory CD4+ T cells sorted from blood, taken 7 days after influenza vaccination. The TCR originated in an adult who received the influenza vaccine. The rearrangement joins TRBV11-3 to TRBJ2-2; no reliable D call. This chain's CDR3 is CASSFEQVNTGELFF. CDR3 DNA: TGTGCCAGCAGCTTCGAGCAGGTCAACACCGGGGAGCTGTTTTTT. Supplemented by reference TRBV11-3 and TRBJ2-2, the full variable domain reads EAGVVQSPRYKIIEKKQPVAFWCNPISGHNTLYWYLQNLGQGPELLIRYENEEAVDDSQLPKDRFSAERLKGVDSTLKIQPAELGDSAVYLCASSFEQVNTGELFFGEGSRLTVL.